These T cell receptor beta chains were read from a single sample in a study of long-term antiretroviral therapy in people with HIV. Repertoires were generated with immunoSEQ multiplex PCR, while TCRdb's copy carries only in-frame clones and drops some. The profile shows tens of thousands of clones, approximately 86% of them singletons. Sequences were derived from unsorted PBMCs, sampled 0.1 years before starting antiretroviral therapy. These receptors came from a woman between 50 and 59 years old with HIV. Each CDR3 is given with its conserved first and last residue. The D gene is left open where the match is weak. The listing skips clone size in some rows; elsewhere it reads once, few, many or a size class.

.	14	.	TRBV6-5	TRBJ1-5	TGTGCCAGCAGGGCCAGGGGAGGCAATCAGCCCCAGCATTTT	CASRARGGNQPQHF
once	16	TRBD1	TRBV4-2	TRBJ1-3	TGTGCCAGCAGCCAAGGTCAGGGGGCTGGTGGAAACACCATATATTTT	CASSQGQGAGGNTIYF
.	13	.	TRBV11-2	TRBJ1-1	TGTGCCAGCAGCAAAAAGAAGGTCGCTGAAGCTTTCTTT	CASSKKKVAEAFF
.	14	TRBD2	TRBV11-2	TRBJ2-1	TGTGCCAGCAGCTTCACTAGCGGCGGCAATGAGCAGTTCTTC	CASSFTSGGNEQFF
.	18	.	TRBV5-1	TRBJ2-6	TGCGCCAGCAGCTTGGTTCTTCAAATGAGCTCTGGGGCCAACGTCCTGACTTTC	CASSLVLQMSSGANVLTF
.	14	TRBD2	TRBV10-3	TRBJ2-3	TGTGCCATCAGTGAGGGGACTAGCTCAGATACGCAGTATTTT	CAISEGTSSDTQYF
.	14	.	TRBV5-4	TRBJ2-5	TGTGCCAGCAGCTGGGGGACCGGTGGGGAGACCCAGTACTTC	CASSWGTGGETQYF
.	16	.	TRBV27	TRBJ2-7	TGTGCCAGCAGTTTATTTCCCGGGTCGGGTAACTACGAGCAGTACTTC	CASSLFPGSGNYEQYF
.	17	.	TRBV5-6	TRBJ2-6	TGTGCCAGCAGCCGTGACGCGACCCCCCAATTCCCCAACGTCCTGACTTTC	CASSRDATPQFPNVLTF
.	14	.	TRBV11-2	TRBJ2-7	TGTGCCAGCAGCCCAAGGGACTGGCGCTACGAGCAGTACTTC	CASSPRDWRYEQYF
.	15	.	TRBV7-2	TRBJ1-3	TGTGCCAGCAGCTCGAGAGGTACCTCTGGAAACACCATATATTTT	CASSSRGTSGNTIYF
.	16	.	TRBV10-3	TRBJ2-7	TGTGCCATCAGTGAGCTCGGGACAAGGGGTTCCTACGAGCAGTACTTC	CAISELGTRGSYEQYF
.	18	.	TRBV7-7	TRBJ1-6	TGTGCTAGCAGCTCACCTACAAGGCCGAGCTCCTATAATTCACCCCTCCACTTT	CASSSPTRPSSYNSPLHF
.	14	TRBD1	TRBV4-3	TRBJ1-2	TGCGCCAGCAGCCCGGGGACAGGGAACTATGGCTACACCTTC	CASSPGTGNYGYTF
.	14	.	TRBV19	TRBJ2-7	TGTGCCAGTAGTATACGCGGCAGCTCCTACGAGCAGTACTTC	CASSIRGSSYEQYF
.	13	TRBD1	TRBV19	TRBJ1-5	TGTGCCACCATGGGACAGGGAAATCAGCCCCAGCATTTT	CATMGQGNQPQHF
.	14	.	TRBV6-5	TRBJ1-6	TGTGCCAGCAGTTACCCCAAGGGTAATTCACCCCTCCACTTT	CASSYPKGNSPLHF
.	15	TRBD1	TRBV2	TRBJ1-5	TGTGCCAGCGTTGAGGGACAGGGTCACAATCAGCCCCAGCATTTT	CASVEGQGHNQPQHF
.	15	TRBD1	TRBV7-9	TRBJ1-5	TGTGCCAGCAGCTACGGGACAGCTGGCAATCAGCCCCAGCATTTT	CASSYGTAGNQPQHF
few	16	TRBD1	TRBV27	TRBJ1-1	TGTGCCAGCAGTATCGGACAGGGAGGGATGAACACTGAAGCTTTCTTT	CASSIGQGGMNTEAFF
.	14	.	TRBV7-9	TRBJ1-1	TGTGCCAGCAGCTTATCGGGGGGCCGGACTGAAGCTTTCTTT	CASSLSGGRTEAFF
.	15	.	TRBV7-6	TRBJ2-2	TGTGCCAGCAGCCTTGGGACGAGATACACCGGGGAGCTGTTTTTT	CASSLGTRYTGELFF
.	15	.	TRBV7-9	TRBJ1-5	TGTGCCAGCAGCCCGACGGATAATAGCAATCAGCCCCAGCATTTT	CASSPTDNSNQPQHF
.	11	.	TRBV19	TRBJ2-5	TGTGCCAGCAAGTCCGGGGAGACCCAGTACTTC	CASKSGETQYF
.	15	.	TRBV15	TRBJ2-1	TGTGCCACCAGCAGAGACAGAAGCTCCTACAATGAGCAGTTCTTC	CATSRDRSSYNEQFF
once	15	TRBD1	TRBV27	TRBJ1-3	TGTGCCAGCAGTTTAGAGGGACAGGGACGAAACACCATATATTTT	CASSLEGQGRNTIYF
.	13	TRBD2	TRBV10-3	TRBJ2-5	TGTGCCATCAGTGAGTCGCGGGAGTGGACCCAGTACTTC	CAISESREWTQYF
.	15	.	TRBV19	TRBJ2-2	TGTGCCAGTAGCCTACAGCCCCAGACCACCGGGGAGCTGTTTTTT	CASSLQPQTTGELFF
.	12	.	TRBV2	TRBJ1-1	TGTGCCATCCATGGAGGGGGCACTGAAGCTTTCTTT	CAIHGGGTEAFF
.	16	TRBD1	TRBV5-8	TRBJ2-2	TGTGCCAGCAGCTTCCGGGACAGGGGTGACACCGGGGAGCTGTTTTTT	CASSFRDRGDTGELFF
once	16	.	TRBV15	TRBJ2-1	TGTGCCACCAGCAGAGTTGCGTCTAGCCGGCCGGATGAGCAGTTCTTC	CATSRVASSRPDEQFF
.	13	.	TRBV11-2	TRBJ1-2	TGTGCCAGCAGCTTAGTCGGGGGTCGGGGCTACACCTTC	CASSLVGGRGYTF
.	13	.	TRBV19	TRBJ2-5	TGTGCCAGTAGCGCAGGGTGGGGAGAGACCCAGTACTTC	CASSAGWGETQYF
.	16	.	TRBV13	TRBJ2-7	TGTGCCAGCAGCTTAGGTAAGCCGGACAGCTCCTACGAGCAGTACTTC	CASSLGKPDSSYEQYF
.	16	TRBD1	TRBV11-2	TRBJ1-2	TGTGCCAGCACCTTAGCCCCGGGACAGGGGGCGCATGGCTACACCTTC	CASTLAPGQGAHGYTF
medium-sized	15	.	TRBV2	TRBJ2-7	TGTGCCAGCAGTGACGAACGGATTGGGTTTTACGAGCAGTACTTC	CASSDERIGFYEQYF
once	15	TRBD2	TRBV30	TRBJ2-5	TGTGCCTGGAGTTCGGGGGGGGATATACAAGAGACCCAGTACTTC	CAWSSGGDIQETQYF
.	12	.	TRBV6-6	TRBJ1-2	TGTGCCACTAAAGAAGGGAACCATGGCTACACCTTC	CATKEGNHGYTF
.	16	.	TRBV11-2	TRBJ2-1	TGTGCCAGCAGCTTGTTACAGGCCGTCGGCTACAATGAGCAGTTCTTC	CASSLLQAVGYNEQFF
.	13	.	TRBV7-6	TRBJ1-1	TGTGCCAGCAGCCTCCCCGGGGCGGCCGAAGCTTTCTTT	CASSLPGAAEAFF
.	14	TRBD1	TRBV6-6	TRBJ2-7	TGTGCCAGCAGTCCTGGGACAGGGCCCTACGAGCAGTACTTC	CASSPGTGPYEQYF
.	14	.	TRBV19	TRBJ1-6	TGTGCCAGTAGTGAAAGAAACCATAATTCACCCCTCCACTTT	CASSERNHNSPLHF
.	16	TRBD2	TRBV5-4	TRBJ2-3	TGTGCCAGCAGCTTAAAGGCTAGCGGGGAGAGGGATACGCAGTATTTT	CASSLKASGERDTQYF
.	14	.	TRBV18	TRBJ2-3	TGTGCCAGCCGACGGGGAAGTGAGACAGATACGCAGTATTTT	CASRRGSETDTQYF